This is a list of T cell receptor beta chains from one sample in a study of blood T cell repertoires in COVID-19. Here immunoSEQ multiplex PCR was the method, and the copy in TCRdb shows in-frame clones only, minus some. Of tens of thousands of clones in the sample, approximately 84% were seen once. Sequenced: peripheral blood. All receptors derive from a human donor in a cohort sampled during active COVID-19. CDR3s include the opening cysteine and the closing phenylalanine or tryptophan.

v_call	cdr3_length	j_call	cdr3_aa
TRBV6-5	15	TRBJ1-5	CASRAGTAPNQPQHF
TRBV7-9	12	TRBJ1-2	CACGTSNYGYTF
TRBV18	16	TRBJ1-2	CASSPLQGTDFWGYTF
TRBV7-9	13	TRBJ2-7	CASSLDRGSEQYF
TRBV19	15	TRBJ2-1	CASSIGAGGWDEQFF
TRBV30	11	TRBJ1-2	CARQGNYGYTF
TRBV6-5	14	TRBJ2-7	CATSGGGILNEQYF
TRBV6-1	20	TRBJ1-3	CASSDDRDRGTKASGNTIYF
TRBV11-3	16	TRBJ2-2	CASSFRTGANTGELFF
TRBV2	18	TRBJ2-1	CASSPGLAEPRVFGEQFF
TRBV7-6	10	TRBJ2-7	CASAGDEQYF
TRBV3-1/TRBV3-2	12	TRBJ2-7	CASSHRQYEQYF
TRBV2	14	TRBJ2-4	CASREGQGGNIQYF
TRBV6-2/TRBV6-3	16	TRBJ2-7	CASSRAEGLADYEQYF
TRBV18	15	TRBJ1-3	CASSPRDRGGNTIYF
TRBV5-1	17	TRBJ1-6	CASSLGLQGARNSPLHF
TRBV5-1	14	TRBJ1-4	CASSLASENEKLFF
TRBV6-5	15	TRBJ2-7	CASSRGTSTWDEQYF
TRBV25-1	17	TRBJ2-3	CASSEFAGVGTTDTQYF
TRBV4-1	16	TRBJ2-7	CASSQDSWGLTYEQYF
TRBV3-1/TRBV3-2	16	TRBJ2-1	CASSQEVPRGPNEQFF
TRBV19	15	TRBJ2-1	CASSIAAGSYNEQFF
TRBV2	15	TRBJ2-7	CASSRRSRGLEEQYF
TRBV2	14	TRBJ1-1	CASPSGMGSAEAFF
TRBV18	16	TRBJ2-3	CASSPNRDRGSDTQYF
TRBV5-1	13	TRBJ1-1	CASNNQGSDEAFF
TRBV2	13	TRBJ2-5	CASNGGALETQYF
TRBV3-1/TRBV3-2	15	TRBJ1-3	CASSQELSAGNTIYF
TRBV3-1/TRBV3-2	16	TRBJ2-1	CASSQEGVGTGTQQFF
TRBV5-1	13	TRBJ1-4	CASSLDSNEKLFF
TRBV2	15	TRBJ1-5	CASSALAGSYQPQHF
TRBV7-3	16	TRBJ2-1	CASSFRAGGTYNEQFF
TRBV5-1	14	TRBJ1-1	CASSHGTGGTEAFF
TRBV5-4	13	TRBJ2-7	CASLLWRFYEQYF
TRBV7-9	14	TRBJ1-2	CASSLLTGNYGYTF
TRBV5-1	14	TRBJ2-2	CASSLESGKGELFF
TRBV7-6	15	TRBJ2-7	CASSLAGTESYEQYF
TRBV7-3	15	TRBJ2-5	CASSLEVASQETQYF
TRBV28	14	TRBJ1-2	CASSRQGPLYGYTF
TRBV2	13	TRBJ1-1	CASSEGGGTEAFF
TRBV5-1	15	TRBJ2-2	CASSLVGGGTGELFF
TRBV14	14	TRBJ2-7	CASSQDPRGYEQYF
TRBV6-5	13	TRBJ1-1	CASSRGENTEAFF
TRBV19	14	TRBJ1-6	CATLGSSYNSPLHF
TRBV29-1	10	TRBJ2-7	CSVGHEEQYF